The 5 T cell receptor beta chains given below trace back to one sample, sequenced in a study of shared clonotypes between healthy human individuals. TCRdb's table, derived via immunoSEQ multiplex PCR, lists solely in-frame clones and lacks some. The repertoire includes some 2 million clones, less than 95% of them detected once, and 1.2% sits in the top ten. Naive CD8 cells lacked CD45RO, underwent positive selection for CCR7 and left out terminally differentiated effector memory CD45RA+ cells. Sequencing input: naive CD8+ T cells sorted from blood. These receptors all come from a man in his late teens or twenties in good health.

This chain uses TRBV7-8 with TRBJ2-7; 12 bases agree with TRBD2. Germline values: CDR1 SGHVS, CDR2 FQNEAQ. V lost 7 bases, J lost 3 bases, and 13 bases stayed unmatched. The CDR3 extends over 17 amino acids. The CDR3 is CASTPSGRATLRYEQYF. DNA of the CDR3: TGTGCCAGCACACCTAGCGGGAGGGCCACCTTACGCTACGAGCAGTACTTC. The full variable domain, completed using reference TRBV7-8 and TRBJ2-7, is GAGVSQSPRYKVAKRGQDVALRCDPISGHVSLFWYQQALGQGPEFLTYFQNEAQLDKSGLPSDRFFAERPEGSVSTLKIQRTQQEDSAVYLCASTPSGRATLRYEQYFGPGTRLTVT.

V gene TRBV28 combines with J gene TRBJ1-4, with D possibly TRBD1 on 5 matching bases. This CDR3 contains 16 residues. V dropped 5 bases and J dropped 4 bases, with 17 bases sitting between them. The germline gives CDR1 MDHEN, CDR2 SYDVKM. The CDR3 DNA is TGTGCCAGCAGTCCCGGGGGGAGGGCAGTTAATGAAAAACTGTTTTTT. Protein sequence: CASSPGGRAVNEKLFF.

This chain connects TRBV4-3 to TRBJ2-7; 10 bases are shared with TRBD1. In germline, CDR1 is LGHNA, CDR2 YSLEER. J was trimmed by 7 bases and V by 0 bases; bases with no gene match: 12. CDR3 length: 17 amino acids. CDR3 in DNA: TGCGCCAGCAGCCAAGAGATAGCCGGGACAGGGGTCTTGGAGCAGTACTTC. This encodes CASSQEIAGTGVLEQYF.

This chain connects TRBV18 to TRBJ2-2; D remains unclear. The CDR3 sequence is 16 residues long. V shed 3 bases and J shed 5 bases, with 16 bases lying between them. Germline loops: CDR1 KGHSH, CDR2 LQKENI. CDR3 DNA: TGTGCCAGCTCACCCCCGCCGGGTCCTGTAACCGGGGAGCTGTTTTTT. Amino acids: CASSPPPGPVTGELFF.

In this sample, this clone turned up once. The V and J genes are TRBV7-8 and TRBJ2-1; weak D call: TRBD1 (6 bases). V lost 4 bases to trimming and J lost 8 bases, with 15 bases between them. The CDR3 has 14 residues. In germline, CDR1 is SGHVS, CDR2 FQNEAQ. The CDR3 nucleotides read TGTGCCAGCAGCTCTTTCGACAGGTCCCATGAGCAGTTCTTC. Translated: CASSSFDRSHEQFF. Drawing the rest from reference TRBV7-8 and TRBJ2-1, the complete variable domain is GAGVSQSPRYKVAKRGQDVALRCDPISGHVSLFWYQQALGQGPEFLTYFQNEAQLDKSGLPSDRFFAERPEGSVSTLKIQRTQQEDSAVYLCASSSFDRSHEQFFGPGTRLTVL.